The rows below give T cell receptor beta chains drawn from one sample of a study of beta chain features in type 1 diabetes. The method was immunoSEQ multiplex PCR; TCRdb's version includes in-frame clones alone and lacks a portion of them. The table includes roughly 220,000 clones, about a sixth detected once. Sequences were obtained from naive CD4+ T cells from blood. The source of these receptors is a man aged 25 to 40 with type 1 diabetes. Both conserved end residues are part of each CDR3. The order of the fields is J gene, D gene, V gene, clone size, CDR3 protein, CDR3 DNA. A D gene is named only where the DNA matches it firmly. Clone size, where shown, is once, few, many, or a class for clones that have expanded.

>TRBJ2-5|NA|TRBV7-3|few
CASSLRIPGETQYF
TGTGCCAGCAGCTTACGGATCCCGGGGGAGACCCAGTACTTC
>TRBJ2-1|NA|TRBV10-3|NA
CAISTRLHNEQFF
TGTGCCATCAGTACTAGGCTGCACAATGAGCAGTTCTTC
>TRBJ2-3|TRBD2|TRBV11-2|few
CASSYIGPGLAGDTQYF
TGTGCCAGCAGCTATATTGGGCCGGGACTAGCGGGAGATACGCAGTATTTT
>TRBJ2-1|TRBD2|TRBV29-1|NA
CSGARLAATYNEQFF
TGCAGCGGTGCTAGGCTAGCGGCTACCTACAATGAGCAGTTCTTC
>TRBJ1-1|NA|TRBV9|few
CASSSQVTLNTEAFF
TGTGCCAGCAGCTCACAGGTAACCTTGAACACTGAAGCTTTCTTT
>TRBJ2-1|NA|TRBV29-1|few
CSVDPARDFIEQFF
TGCAGCGTTGACCCGGCGCGGGACTTCATTGAGCAGTTCTTC
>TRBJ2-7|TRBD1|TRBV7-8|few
CASRPQGAYEQYF
TGTGCCAGCAGACCCCAGGGGGCCTACGAGCAGTACTTC
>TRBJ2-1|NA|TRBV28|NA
CASSFRAKSPYNEQFF
TGTGCCAGCAGTTTTCGGGCCAAGAGTCCCTACAATGAGCAGTTCTTC
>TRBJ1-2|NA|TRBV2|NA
CASRADSYGYTF
TGTGCCAGCAGGGCGGACAGCTATGGCTACACCTTC
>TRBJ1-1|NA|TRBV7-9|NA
CASSLSGRAEAFF
TGTGCCAGCAGTTTATCAGGGAGGGCTGAAGCTTTCTTT
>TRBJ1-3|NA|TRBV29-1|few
CSVARGNTIYF
TGCAGCGTTGCCCGGGGAAACACCATATATTTT
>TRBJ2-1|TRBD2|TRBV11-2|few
CASSLGLAGRTYNEQFF
TGTGCCAGCAGCCTAGGACTAGCGGGACGAACCTACAATGAGCAGTTCTTC
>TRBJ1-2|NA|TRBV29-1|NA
CSVGEQGYSYGYTF
TGCAGCGTTGGAGAACAGGGATATTCCTATGGCTACACCTTC
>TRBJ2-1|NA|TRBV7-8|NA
CASSRYNEQFF
TGTGCCAGCAGCCGATACAATGAGCAGTTCTTC
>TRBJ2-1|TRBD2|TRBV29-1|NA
CSVDSGGNEQFF
TGCAGCGTTGACTCGGGGGGGAATGAGCAGTTCTTC
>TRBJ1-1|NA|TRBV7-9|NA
CASSPQTGTEAFF
TGTGCCAGCAGCCCCCAGACGGGGACTGAAGCTTTCTTT
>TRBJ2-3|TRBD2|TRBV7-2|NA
CASSAHLAGGTDTQYF
TGTGCCAGCAGCGCCCATCTAGCGGGAGGTACAGATACGCAGTATTTT
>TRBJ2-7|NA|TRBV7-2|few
CASSRAASATYEQYF
TGTGCCAGCAGCCGAGCCGCGTCCGCGACCTACGAGCAGTACTTC
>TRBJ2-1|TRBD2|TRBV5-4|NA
CASSALAGDTFEQFF
TGTGCCAGCAGCGCACTAGCGGGGGATACCTTTGAGCAGTTCTTC
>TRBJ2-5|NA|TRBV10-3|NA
CATLGGDRRATQYF
TGTGCCACCCTCGGGGGAGACCGGAGGGCGACCCAGTACTTC
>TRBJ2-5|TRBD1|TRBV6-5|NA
CASRSLGQGGPTQYF
TGTGCCAGCAGGAGCCTCGGACAGGGGGGTCCGACCCAGTACTTC
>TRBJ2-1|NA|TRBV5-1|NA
CASSLGEQYNEQFF
TGCGCCAGCAGCTTGGGGGAGCAGTACAATGAGCAGTTCTTC
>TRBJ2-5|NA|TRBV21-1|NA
CASSKVRLEAGQETQYF
TGTGCCAGCAGCAAAGTGAGGTTAGAAGCGGGCCAAGAGACCCAGTACTTC
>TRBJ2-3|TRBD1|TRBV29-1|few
CSARMGQGHTDTQYF
TGCAGCGCCAGGATGGGACAGGGGCACACAGATACGCAGTATTTT
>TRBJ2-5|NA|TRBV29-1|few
CSVSVIGETQYF
TGCAGCGTATCAGTCATTGGAGAGACCCAGTACTTC
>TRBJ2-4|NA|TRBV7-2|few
CASSLQGWDIQYF
TGTGCCAGCAGCTTACAGGGGTGGGACATTCAGTACTTC
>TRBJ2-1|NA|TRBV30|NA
CAWSQGSYNEQFF
TGTGCCTGGAGCCAGGGATCCTACAATGAGCAGTTCTTC
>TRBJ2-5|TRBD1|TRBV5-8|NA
CASSPGQGQETQYF
TGTGCCAGCAGCCCCGGACAGGGACAAGAGACCCAGTACTTC
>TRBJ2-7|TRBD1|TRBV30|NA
CAWGQGYEQYF
TGTGCCTGGGGACAGGGCTACGAGCAGTACTTC